These T cell receptor beta chains were read from a single sample in a study of T cells after yellow fever vaccination. TCRdb fed the 5' RACE reads into MiXCR, producing one record per CDR3 protein. The table includes 600,000 to 750,000 distinct CDR3 sequences, 12% detected once. The sequencing used PBMCs, collected on the day of the yellow fever booster vaccination. Receptor source: a man aged 25-45 years who received the YFV17D yellow fever vaccine. The CDR3 runs from the conserved cysteine through the conserved F or W. Each record gives: clone size, J gene, D gene, V gene, CDR3 DNA, CDR3 protein. D genes are given only for firm matches. The listing skips clone size in some rows; elsewhere it reads once, few, many or a size class.

>NA|TRBJ2-5|TRBD2|TRBV6-2/TRBV6-3
TGTGCCAGCAGTAAGACTAGCGGGAGTGAGACCCAGTACTTC
CASSKTSGSETQYF
>few|TRBJ2-7|NA|TRBV11-2
TGTGCCAGCAGCCCTGGGGAGCTAATGGACTACGAGCAGTACTTC
CASSPGELMDYEQYF
>many|TRBJ2-1|NA|TRBV4-3
TGCGCCAGCAGCCTAGTGCCCGGGACAAGAAACAATGAGCAGTTCTTC
CASSLVPGTRNNEQFF
>few|TRBJ1-4|NA|TRBV25-1
TGTGCCAGCAGCGAATCGCGGATCTCTAATGAAAAACTGTTTTTT
CASSESRISNEKLFF
>NA|TRBJ2-3|TRBD2|TRBV20-1
TGCAGTGCTAGGCAAGCGGGAGTACGAGATACGCAGTATTTT
CSARQAGVRDTQYF
>few|TRBJ2-7|NA|TRBV15
TGTGCCACCAGCGGCGGAAGGGTCCACGAGCAGTACTTC
CATSGGRVHEQYF
>many|TRBJ2-1|NA|TRBV7-2
TGTGCCAGCAGCTTATCTAGTAATGAGCAGTTCTTC
CASSLSSNEQFF
>NA|TRBJ2-7|TRBD1|TRBV15
TGTGCCACCTCCGGGACAGGTACCGCCGGGGCCTACGAGCAGTACTTC
CATSGTGTAGAYEQYF
>NA|TRBJ2-2|NA|TRBV12-3/TRBV12-4
TGTGCCAGCAGTTTACGTCCGTACGGGGAGCTGTTTTTT
CASSLRPYGELFF
>few|TRBJ1-1|TRBD1|TRBV5-1
TGCGCCAGCAGCGTTGGAACAGGGGAACGAGCTTTCTTT
CASSVGTGERAFF
>NA|TRBJ1-1|NA|TRBV3-1
TGTGCCAGCAGCCAAAAGTGGGGGGTTGGATATTTGAACACTGAAGCTTTCTTT
CASSQKWGVGYLNTEAFF
>few|TRBJ2-1|NA|TRBV7-9
TGTGCCAGCAGCTTAGCCCAGTCCTACAATGAGCAGTTCTTC
CASSLAQSYNEQFF
>few|TRBJ2-5|TRBD1|TRBV19
TGTGCCAGTAGTATGGGGACAGGAGCCCAAGAGACCCAGTACTTC
CASSMGTGAQETQYF
>few|TRBJ2-3|TRBD2|TRBV4-3
TGCGCCAGCAGCCAAGCTCCTCTAGCGGGAGTTAAGTATTTT
CASSQAPLAGVKYF
>NA|TRBJ2-7|NA|TRBV7-3
TGTGCCAGCAGCCCAGCAAGGGCATCCTACGAGCAGTACTTC
CASSPARASYEQYF
>few|TRBJ2-7|NA|TRBV12-3/TRBV12-4
TGTGCCAGCAGTGTGACACACGAGCAGTACTTC
CASSVTHEQYF
>many|TRBJ2-3|NA|TRBV6-5
TGTGCCAGCAGTTACACCCGCACAGATACGCAGTATTTT
CASSYTRTDTQYF
>many|TRBJ1-1|NA|TRBV6-1
TGTGCCAGCCGAAAACCGGGCGGGTCCACTGAAGCTTTCTTT
CASRKPGGSTEAFF
>NA|TRBJ1-5|NA|TRBV7-2
TGTGCCAGCAGCTTAGGGGGGTTGGTTAGTCAGCCCCAGCATTTT
CASSLGGLVSQPQHF
>few|TRBJ2-4|NA|TRBV30
TGTGCCTGGAGTCCATATGTCCAAGCCAAAAACATTCAGTACTTC
CAWSPYVQAKNIQYF
>NA|TRBJ2-7|NA|TRBV6-6
TGTGCCATTTCTGTAACGGGATCCTACGAGCAGTACTTC
CAISVTGSYEQYF
>few|TRBJ1-1|NA|TRBV4-1
TGCGCCAGCAGCCTACTCCGGGGGGAAGGGGACACTGAAGCTTTCTTT
CASSLLRGEGDTEAFF
>few|TRBJ2-1|NA|TRBV12-3/TRBV12-4
TGTGCCAGCAGCGCGGTCCGCGATGAGCAGTTCTTC
CASSAVRDEQFF
>few|TRBJ2-3|NA|TRBV27
TGTGCCAGCAGCTCGCCGGGCGACTACACAGATACGCAGTATTTT
CASSSPGDYTDTQYF
>NA|TRBJ2-3|TRBD2|TRBV20-1
TGCAGTGCTAGACCACTGATGCTAGCGGGAGGGGTCGGCACAGATACGCAGTATTTT
CSARPLMLAGGVGTDTQYF
>few|TRBJ2-3|NA|TRBV7-2
TGTGCCAGCAGTCGAGTGGCGGTAGCGACCACAGATACGCAGTATTTT
CASSRVAVATTDTQYF
>few|TRBJ2-1|TRBD2|TRBV24-1
TGTGCCACCAGTGTCCTGACTAGCGGGAGATCGGTTGAGCAGTTCTTC
CATSVLTSGRSVEQFF
>NA|TRBJ2-4|NA|TRBV2
TGTGCCAGGCACCCCGGGGGTGGGAACATTCAGTACTTC
CARHPGGGNIQYF